The source of this TCR beta chain is a study of blood T cell repertoires in COVID-19. Sequenced by immunoSEQ multiplex PCR; TCRdb stores in-frame clones only, minus some. The data contain under 35,000 clones, over 75% of them singletons. CDR1 and CDR2 (germline): SGHRS, YFSETQ. The CDR3 extends over 17 amino acids. V lost 4 bases, J lost 2 bases, and 10 bases stayed unmatched. The V and J genes are TRBV5-1 and TRBJ1-4, with TRBD1 matching 8 bases. The receptor was derived from a man in his 60s with acute or convalescent COVID-19. What was sequenced was peripheral blood. The CDR3 protein is CASSPVWTGSTNEKLFF. The CDR3 DNA reads as TGCGCCAGCAGCCCGGTCTGGACAGGGAGCACTAATGAAAAACTGTTTTTT.